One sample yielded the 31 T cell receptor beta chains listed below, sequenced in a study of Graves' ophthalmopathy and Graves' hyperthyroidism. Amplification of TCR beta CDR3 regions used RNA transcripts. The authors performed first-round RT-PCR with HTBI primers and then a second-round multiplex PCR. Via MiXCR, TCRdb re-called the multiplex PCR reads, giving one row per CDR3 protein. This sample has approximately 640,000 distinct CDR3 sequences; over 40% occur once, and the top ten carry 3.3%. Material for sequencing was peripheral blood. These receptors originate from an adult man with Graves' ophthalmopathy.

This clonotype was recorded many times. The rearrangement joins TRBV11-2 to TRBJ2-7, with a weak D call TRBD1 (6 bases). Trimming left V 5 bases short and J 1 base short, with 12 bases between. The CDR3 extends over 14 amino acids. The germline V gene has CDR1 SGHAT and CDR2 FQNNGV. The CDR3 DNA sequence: TGTGCCAGCAGCAACAGGGATCTTTCCTACGAGCAGTACTTC. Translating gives CASSNRDLSYEQYF.

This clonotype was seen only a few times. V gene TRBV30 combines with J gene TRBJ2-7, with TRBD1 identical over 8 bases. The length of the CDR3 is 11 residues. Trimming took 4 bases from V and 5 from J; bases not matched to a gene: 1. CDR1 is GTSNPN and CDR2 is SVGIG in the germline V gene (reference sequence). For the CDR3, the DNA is TGTGCCTGGACAGGGGGCCACGAGCAGTACTTC. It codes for CAWTGGHEQYF.

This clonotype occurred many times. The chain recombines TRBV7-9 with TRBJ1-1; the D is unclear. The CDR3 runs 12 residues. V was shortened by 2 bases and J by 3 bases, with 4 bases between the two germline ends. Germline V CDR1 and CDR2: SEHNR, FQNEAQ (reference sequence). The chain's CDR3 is CASSLMDTEAFF. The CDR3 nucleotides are TGTGCCAGCAGCTTAATGGACACTGAAGCTTTCTTT.

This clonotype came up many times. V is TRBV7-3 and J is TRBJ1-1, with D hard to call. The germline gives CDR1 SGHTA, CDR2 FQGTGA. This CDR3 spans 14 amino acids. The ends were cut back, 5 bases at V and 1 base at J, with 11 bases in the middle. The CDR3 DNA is TGTGCCAGCAGCCCGCACTCTGGGAACACTGAAGCTTTCTTT. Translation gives CASSPHSGNTEAFF.

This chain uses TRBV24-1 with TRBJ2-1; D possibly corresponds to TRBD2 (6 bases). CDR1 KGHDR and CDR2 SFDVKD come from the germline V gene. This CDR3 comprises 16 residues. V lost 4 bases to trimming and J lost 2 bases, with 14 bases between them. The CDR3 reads CATSDPRAGPYNEQFF. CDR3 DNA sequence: TGTGCCACCAGTGACCCCAGAGCGGGCCCCTACAATGAGCAGTTCTTC.

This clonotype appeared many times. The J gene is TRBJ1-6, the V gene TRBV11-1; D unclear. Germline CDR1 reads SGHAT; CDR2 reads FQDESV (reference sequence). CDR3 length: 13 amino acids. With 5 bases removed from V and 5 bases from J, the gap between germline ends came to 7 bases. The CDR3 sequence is CASSVVNNSPLHF. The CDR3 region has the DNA TGTGCCAGCAGCGTCGTTAATAATTCACCCCTCCACTTT.

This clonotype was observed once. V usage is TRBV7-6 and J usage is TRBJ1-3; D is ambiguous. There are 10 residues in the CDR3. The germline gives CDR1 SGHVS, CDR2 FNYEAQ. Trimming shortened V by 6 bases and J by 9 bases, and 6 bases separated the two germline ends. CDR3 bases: TGTGCCAGCAGTTCAAGCACCATATATTTT. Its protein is CASSSSTIYF.

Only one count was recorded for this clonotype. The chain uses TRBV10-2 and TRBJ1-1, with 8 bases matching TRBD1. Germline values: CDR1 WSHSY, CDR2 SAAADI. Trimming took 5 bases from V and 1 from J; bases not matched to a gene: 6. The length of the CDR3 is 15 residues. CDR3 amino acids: CASSFPGQGNTEAFF. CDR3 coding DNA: TGCGCCAGCAGTTTCCCTGGACAGGGGAACACTGAAGCTTTCTTT.

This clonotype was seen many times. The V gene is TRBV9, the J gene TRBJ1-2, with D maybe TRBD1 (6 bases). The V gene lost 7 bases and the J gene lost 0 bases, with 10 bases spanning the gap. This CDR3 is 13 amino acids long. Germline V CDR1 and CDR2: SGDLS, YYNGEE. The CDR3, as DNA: TGTGCCAGCTCAGGGGAAGCTAACTATGGCTACACCTTC. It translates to CASSGEANYGYTF.

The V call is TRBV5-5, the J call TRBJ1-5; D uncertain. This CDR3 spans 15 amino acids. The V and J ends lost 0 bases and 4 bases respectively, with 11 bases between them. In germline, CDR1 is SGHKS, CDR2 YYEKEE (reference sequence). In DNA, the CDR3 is TGTGCCAGCAGCTTGGAGCCGGGGATAAATCAGCCCCAGCATTTT. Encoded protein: CASSLEPGINQPQHF.

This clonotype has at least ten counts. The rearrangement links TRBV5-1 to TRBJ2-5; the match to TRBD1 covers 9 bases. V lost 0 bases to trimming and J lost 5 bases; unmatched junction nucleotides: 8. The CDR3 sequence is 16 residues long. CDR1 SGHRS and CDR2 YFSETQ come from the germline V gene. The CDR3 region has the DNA TGCGCCAGCAGCTTGGAGGGACAGGGTGCTTGGGAGACCCAGTACTTC. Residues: CASSLEGQGAWETQYF.

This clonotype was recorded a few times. DNA of the CDR3: TGCGCCAGCAGCCAATCCACAGAGTCGAATCAGCCCCAGCATTTT. It yields the protein CASSQSTESNQPQHF. This chain uses TRBV4-1 with TRBJ1-5; no clear D gene. Germline CDR1 MGHRA, CDR2 YSYEKL. The CDR3 extends over 15 amino acids. V was clipped by 2 bases and J by 4 bases, with 12 bases between them.

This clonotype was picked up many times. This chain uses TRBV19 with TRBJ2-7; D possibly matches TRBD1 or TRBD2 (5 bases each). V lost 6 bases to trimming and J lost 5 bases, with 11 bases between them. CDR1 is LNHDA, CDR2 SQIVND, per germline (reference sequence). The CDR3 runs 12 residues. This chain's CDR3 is CASSTRGHEQYF. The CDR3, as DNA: TGTGCCAGTAGCACCCGGGGCCACGAGCAGTACTTC.

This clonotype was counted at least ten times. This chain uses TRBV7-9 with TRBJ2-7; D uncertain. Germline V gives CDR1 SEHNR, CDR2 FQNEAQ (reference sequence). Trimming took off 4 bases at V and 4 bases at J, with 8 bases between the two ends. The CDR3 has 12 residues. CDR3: CASSSHGYEQYF. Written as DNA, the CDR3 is TGTGCCAGCAGCTCCCACGGTTACGAGCAGTACTTC.

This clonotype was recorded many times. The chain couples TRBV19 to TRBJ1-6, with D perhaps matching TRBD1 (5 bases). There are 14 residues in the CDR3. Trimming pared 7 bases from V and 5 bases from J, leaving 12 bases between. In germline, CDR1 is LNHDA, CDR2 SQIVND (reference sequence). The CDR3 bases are TGTGCCAGTAAAGGGGAATTGAATAATTCACCCCTCCACTTT. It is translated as CASKGELNNSPLHF.

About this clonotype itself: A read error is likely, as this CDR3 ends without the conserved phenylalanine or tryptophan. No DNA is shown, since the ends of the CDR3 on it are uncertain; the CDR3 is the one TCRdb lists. CDR3 protein: CASSDRPET. This chain uses TRBV9 with TRBJ1-6; TRBD1 is taken as the D call from the table, unchecked against the DNA. The CDR3 has 9 residues if both end residues are counted. Germline CDR1 is SGDLS and CDR2 is YYNGEE.

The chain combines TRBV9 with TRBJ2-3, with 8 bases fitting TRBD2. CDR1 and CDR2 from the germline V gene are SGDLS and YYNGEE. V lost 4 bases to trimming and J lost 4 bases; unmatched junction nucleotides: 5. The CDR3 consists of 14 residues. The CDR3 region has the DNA TGTGCCAGCAGCCGCAGCGGGGGAGCAGATACGCAGTATTTT. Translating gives CASSRSGGADTQYF.

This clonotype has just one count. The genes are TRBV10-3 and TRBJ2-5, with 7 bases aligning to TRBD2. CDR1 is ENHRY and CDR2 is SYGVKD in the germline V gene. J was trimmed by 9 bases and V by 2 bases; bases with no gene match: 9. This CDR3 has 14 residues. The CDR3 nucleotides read TGTGCCATCAGTGAGAGGGAGGGCAATCAGCCCCAGTACTTC. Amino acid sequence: CAISEREGNQPQYF.

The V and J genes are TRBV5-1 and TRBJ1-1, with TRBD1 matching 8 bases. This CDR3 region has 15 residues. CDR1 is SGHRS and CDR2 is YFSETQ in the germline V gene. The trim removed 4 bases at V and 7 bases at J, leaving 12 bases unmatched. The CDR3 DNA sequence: TGCGCCAGCAGCCTTCCCGAGACAGGGGCCAGTGAAGCTTTCTTT. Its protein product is CASSLPETGASEAFF.

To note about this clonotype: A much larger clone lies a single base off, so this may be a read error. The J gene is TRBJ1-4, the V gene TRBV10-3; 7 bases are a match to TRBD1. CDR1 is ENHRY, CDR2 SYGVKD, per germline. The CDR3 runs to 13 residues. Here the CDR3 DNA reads TGTGCCAGCAGTGACAGGGTAGGGGAAAAACTGTTTTTT. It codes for CASSDRVGEKLFF.

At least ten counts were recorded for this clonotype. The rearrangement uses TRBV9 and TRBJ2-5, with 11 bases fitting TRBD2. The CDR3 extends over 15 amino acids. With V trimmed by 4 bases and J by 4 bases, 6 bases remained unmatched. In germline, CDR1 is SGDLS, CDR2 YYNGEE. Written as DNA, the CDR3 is TGTGCCAGCAGCTTCACTAGCGGGAGAGGAGAGACCCAGTACTTC. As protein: CASSFTSGRGETQYF.

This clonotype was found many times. CDR3 protein: CATSEPPQPQHF. The CDR3 DNA is TGTGCCACCAGCGAGCCCCCTCAGCCCCAGCATTTT. The genes are TRBV15 and TRBJ1-5; D is unclear. The germline V and J ends were trimmed by 5 bases and 6 bases, with 8 bases remaining between them. Germline assignment: CDR1 LNHNV and CDR2 YYDKDF (reference sequence). The CDR3 has 12 residues.

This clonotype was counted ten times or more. The CDR3 is CASSFERGGYEQYF. DNA of the CDR3: TGTGCCAGCAGTTTTGAGCGGGGGGGGTACGAGCAGTACTTC. The chain links TRBV12-3 or TRBV12-4 to TRBJ2-7; TRBD2 agrees at 10 bases. J was trimmed by 4 bases and V by 3 bases; bases with no gene match: 3. This CDR3 has 14 amino acids.

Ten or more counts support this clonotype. The CDR3: CASSLALGEGHQPQHF. In nucleotides, the CDR3 is TGTGCCAGCAGCTTAGCCCTCGGGGAGGGCCATCAGCCCCAGCATTTT. The chain has TRBV7-2 and TRBJ1-5; no clear D gene. CDR1 and CDR2 (germline): SGHTA, FQGNSA. Between the trimmed V and J ends, which lost 0 bases and 5 bases, there was a span of 14 bases. This CDR3 is 16 amino acids long.

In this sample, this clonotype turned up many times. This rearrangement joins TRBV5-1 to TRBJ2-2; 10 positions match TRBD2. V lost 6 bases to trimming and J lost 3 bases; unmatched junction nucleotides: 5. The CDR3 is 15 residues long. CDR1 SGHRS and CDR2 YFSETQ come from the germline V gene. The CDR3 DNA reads TGCGCCAGCACCGAAGGACTAGCGGACACCGGGGAGCTGTTTTTT. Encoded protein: CASTEGLADTGELFF.

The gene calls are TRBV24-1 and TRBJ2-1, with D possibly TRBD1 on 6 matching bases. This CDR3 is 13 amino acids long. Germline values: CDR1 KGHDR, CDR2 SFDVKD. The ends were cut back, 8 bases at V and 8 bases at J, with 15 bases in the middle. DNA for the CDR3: TGTGCCACCACCCTGAGGGACATCCATGAGCAGTTCTTC. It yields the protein CATTLRDIHEQFF.

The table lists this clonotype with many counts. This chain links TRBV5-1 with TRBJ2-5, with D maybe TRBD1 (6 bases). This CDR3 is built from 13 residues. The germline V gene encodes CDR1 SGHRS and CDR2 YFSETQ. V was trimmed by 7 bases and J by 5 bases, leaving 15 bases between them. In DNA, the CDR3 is TGCGCCAGCGAGAACGGGCAGGGGGAGACCCAGTACTTC. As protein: CASENGQGETQYF. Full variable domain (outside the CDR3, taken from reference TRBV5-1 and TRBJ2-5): KAGVTQTPRYLIKTRGQQVTLSCSPISGHRSVSWYQQTPGQGLQFLFEYFSETQRNKGNFPGRFSGRQFSNSRSEMNVSTLELGDSALYLCASENGQGETQYFGPGTRLLVL.

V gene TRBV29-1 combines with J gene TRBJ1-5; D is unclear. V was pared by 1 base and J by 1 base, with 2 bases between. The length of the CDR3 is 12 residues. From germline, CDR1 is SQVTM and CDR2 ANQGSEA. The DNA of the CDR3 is TGCAGCGTTGAAGGGAGCAATCAGCCCCAGCATTTT. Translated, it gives CSVEGSNQPQHF.

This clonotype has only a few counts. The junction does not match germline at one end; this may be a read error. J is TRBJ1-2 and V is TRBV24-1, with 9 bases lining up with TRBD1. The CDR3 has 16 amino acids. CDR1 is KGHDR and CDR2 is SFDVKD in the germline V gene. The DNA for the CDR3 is TGTGCCAGCAGTGGCCCGACAGGGGGAGAAAACTATGGCTACACCTTC. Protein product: CASSGPTGGENYGYTF.

The DNA of the CDR3 is TGTGCCAGCTCACCGGGACAGCCGCCCTACGAGCAGTACTTC. Translation gives CASSPGQPPYEQYF. V and J are TRBV18 and TRBJ2-7; 7 nucleotides align to TRBD1. The CDR3 is 14 residues long. V lost 3 bases and J lost 2; bases outside the gene matches: 4. Germline V gene lookup returns CDR1 KGHSH and CDR2 LQKENI. The whole variable domain, remainder taken from reference TRBV18 and TRBJ2-7, is NAGVMQNPRHLVRRRGQEARLRCSPMKGHSHVYWYRQLPEEGLKFMVYLQKENIIDESGMPKERFSAEFPKEGPSILRIQQVVRGDSAAYFCASSPGQPPYEQYFGPGTRLTVT.

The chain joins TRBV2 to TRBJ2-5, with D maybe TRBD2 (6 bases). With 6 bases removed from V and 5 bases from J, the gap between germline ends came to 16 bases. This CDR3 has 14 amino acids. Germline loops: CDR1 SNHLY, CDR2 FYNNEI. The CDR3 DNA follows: TGTGCCAGCAGAACCAGGAGGGCGCGGGAGACCCAGTACTTC. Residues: CASRTRRARETQYF.